A selection of T cell receptor beta chains follows, all from one sample in a study of T cell responses to AZD1222 COVID-19 vaccine. Using immunoSEQ multiplex PCR, the repertoire was profiled, and TCRdb retains in-frame clones only, with some absent. The data contain about 86,000 clones, 88% of them singletons. The sample consisted of peripheral blood, taken on day 0 of MenACWY control vaccination. Source of these receptors: an adult in good health. Both conserved end residues are part of each CDR3. Only part of the rows carry a size: once, few, many, or a class if the clone is expanded.

V gene	J gene	clone size	CDR3 protein
TRBV3-1/TRBV3-2	TRBJ2-2	.	CASSQVPAVTGELFF
TRBV28	TRBJ1-1	.	CASSRFRGTEAFF
TRBV19	TRBJ1-6	once	CASSVSNVGAYSPLHF
TRBV28	TRBJ2-1	few	CASSSRLAGYNEQFF
TRBV3-1/TRBV3-2	TRBJ1-1	.	CASSRDGTGGSEAFF
TRBV19	TRBJ2-3	.	CASSLQGQATDTQYF
TRBV7-2	TRBJ2-5	.	CASSLDSGRQETQYF
TRBV27	TRBJ1-2	once	CASSLRRNDGSYTF
TRBV28	TRBJ1-1	.	CASNTPDRDRGVRSTEAFF
TRBV10-3	TRBJ1-2	.	CAISEDLVGEGYTF
TRBV19	TRBJ2-5	.	CASSNNQETQYF
TRBV7-2	TRBJ2-3	.	CASSNRLAGDTQYF
TRBV5-6	TRBJ2-7	.	CASSLGTTYEQYF